This T cell receptor (beta chain) was identified during a study of regulatory and conventional T cells in RAG deficiency (TCRdb year 2017). Background for the entire study: High-throughput TCR beta sequencing was used to compare the diversity and composition of the Treg, conventional CD4+ and CD8+ T cell repertoires of RAG-deficient patients with those of healthy controls.

Worth noting for this clone: Its antigen is currently not known. No per-base quality is available; no much larger clone lies one base away.

From the cysteine up to the phenylalanine, the CDR3 has a length of 16 residues. Only the CDR3 part of the read is kept: 48 bases, read in frame from the first base. V loses 0 bases of germline sequence and J loses 2 bases, and the interval between the two ends is 13 bases. The germline V gene sets CDR1 to LGHNA and CDR2 to YSLEER. The protocol used for the library was the immunoSEQ multiplex PCR assay. Genomic DNA from the sorted T-cell subsets was used to amplify rearranged TCR beta chain products, which were then sequenced. The authors' pipeline ran thus. Shannon entropy and Simpson indices were used to quantify the repertoire diversity of productive TCR beta rearrangements. Clonal expansion was assessed using the summed frequency of the 100 most abundant productive TCR beta clonotypes among total reads. The TRB repertoires were evaluated with a self-reactivity index based on amino acid usage at CDR3beta positions 6 and 7. Two-way ANOVA was applied to the repertoire analyses, whereas Student t or Mann-Whitney tests were applied to the flow cytometric analyses. TCRdb holds this immuneACCESS table with in-frame rearrangements only. Some clones are missing; in checked studies, unresolved V genes explain under half, and the rest has no known cause. V, J and clone size reflect that table, while D and trimming were determined from the DNA. This sample gives around 20,000 clones in total; around 96% of them show up just once. The top ten clones comprise over 1% of the sample.

Here is what the overall study found, with its caveats: Unique TCR beta sequences from Treg cells were roughly 100-fold fewer in Omenn syndrome and CID/AS patients than controls, versus about 9.9-fold for other subsets. Rather than being bona fide Treg cells, the sorted CD25-high CD127-low cells in Omenn syndrome patients may represent peripherally activated cells. Compared with control T-cell subpopulations, the RAG-deficient patients had markedly lower Shannon entropy and higher Simpson indices. Some T-cell subset analyses were not performed for some subjects. Shorter CDR3 lengths were found in all patient T-cell subsets, and >85% Treg-Tconv repertoire overlap at nucleotide and amino acid level was observed in Omenn syndrome patients.

Before genomic DNA was extracted, conventional CD4+ T cells were isolated from blood as CD25-low CD127-high cells. For repertoire analyses, the comparison group consisted of roughly eight healthy control donors. These data were also filed under a second study, of regulatory T cells. As the second study states: For the multiplex PCR, 52 forward TRBV primers and 13 reverse TRBJ primers were used, and amplification bias was corrected with both assay-based and computational methods. In patients, repertoires had restricted unique TRB V-J pairs and skewed V and J gene usage, with regulatory T cells showing the most marked changes. The study compared T-cell receptor beta repertoires of sorted regulatory, conventional CD4+ and CD8+ T cells between CD3G-deficient patients and healthy controls. Ficoll density separation was used to isolate peripheral blood mononuclear cells. Within the immunoSEQ assay, multiplex PCR amplified rearranged TRB loci from genomic DNA. An Illumina HiSeq platform was used to sequence the TRB amplicons. Custom algorithms error-filtered the raw sequences and aligned them to reference gene sequences, after which the immunoSEQ online tools were used for analysis. Productive and nonproductive TRB rearrangement frequencies were evaluated among both unique and total sequences. Groups were compared by t tests, Mann-Whitney tests or two-way ANOVA performed in Prism software.

This receptor was obtained from a human donor in good health. The sequencing sample was made of CD25- CD4+ T cells sorted from blood. The chain joins TRBV4-3 to TRBJ2-5; TRBD1 could be the D gene, as 5 bases match. The bases are TGCGCCAGCAGCCAAGAATGGGCGACAGCGCAAGAGACCCAGTACTTC. This is translated as CASSQEWATAQETQYF.